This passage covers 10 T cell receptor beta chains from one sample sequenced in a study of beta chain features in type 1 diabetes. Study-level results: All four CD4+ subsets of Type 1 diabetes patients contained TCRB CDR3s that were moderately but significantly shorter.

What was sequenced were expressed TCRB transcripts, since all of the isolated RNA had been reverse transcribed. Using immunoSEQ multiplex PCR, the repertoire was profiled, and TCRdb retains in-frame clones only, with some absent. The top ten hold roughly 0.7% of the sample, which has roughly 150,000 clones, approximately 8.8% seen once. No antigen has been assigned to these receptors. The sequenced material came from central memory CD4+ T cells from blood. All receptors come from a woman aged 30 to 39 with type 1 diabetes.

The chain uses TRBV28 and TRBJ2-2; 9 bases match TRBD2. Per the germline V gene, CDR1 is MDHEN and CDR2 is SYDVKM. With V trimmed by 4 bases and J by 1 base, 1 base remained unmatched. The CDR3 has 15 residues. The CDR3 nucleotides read TGTGCCAGCAGTTCGACTAGCGGGAACACCGGGGAGCTGTTTTTT. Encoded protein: CASSSTSGNTGELFF. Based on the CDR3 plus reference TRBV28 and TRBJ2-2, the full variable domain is DVKVTQSSRYLVKRTGEKVFLECVQDMDHENMFWYRQDPGLGLRLIYFSYDVKMKEKGDIPEGYSVSREKKERFSLILESASTNQTSMYLCASSSTSGNTGELFFGEGSRLTVL.

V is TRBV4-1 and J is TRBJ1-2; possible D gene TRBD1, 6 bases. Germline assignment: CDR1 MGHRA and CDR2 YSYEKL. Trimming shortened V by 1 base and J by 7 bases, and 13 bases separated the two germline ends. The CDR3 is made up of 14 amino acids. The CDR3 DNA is TGCGCCAGCAGCCAAGGATGGGACACACCTGGCTACACCTTC. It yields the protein CASSQGWDTPGYTF.

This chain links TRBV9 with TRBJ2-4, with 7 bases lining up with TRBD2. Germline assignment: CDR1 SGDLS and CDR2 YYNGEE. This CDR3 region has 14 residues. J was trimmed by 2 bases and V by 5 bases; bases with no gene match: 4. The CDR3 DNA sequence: TGTGCCAGCAGGATGGGGGGGACCAAAAACATTCAGTACTTC. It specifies CASRMGGTKNIQYF.

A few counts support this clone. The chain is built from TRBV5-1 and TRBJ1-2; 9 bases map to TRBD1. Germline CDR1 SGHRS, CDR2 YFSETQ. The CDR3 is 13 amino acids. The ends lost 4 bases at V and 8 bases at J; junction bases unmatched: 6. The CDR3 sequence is CASSEGTGTGYTF. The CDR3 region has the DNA TGCGCCAGCAGCGAAGGGACAGGGACCGGCTACACCTTC.

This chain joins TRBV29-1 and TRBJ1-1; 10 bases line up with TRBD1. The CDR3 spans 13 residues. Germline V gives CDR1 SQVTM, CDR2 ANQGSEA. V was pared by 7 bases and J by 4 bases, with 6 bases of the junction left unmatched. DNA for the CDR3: TGCAGCGCTGGGACAGGGGCGGGCACTGAAGCTTTCTTT. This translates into CSAGTGAGTEAFF.

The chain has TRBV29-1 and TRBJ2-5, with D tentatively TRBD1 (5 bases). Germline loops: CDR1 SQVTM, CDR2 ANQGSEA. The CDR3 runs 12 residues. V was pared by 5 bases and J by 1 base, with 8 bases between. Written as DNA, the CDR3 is TGCAGCGTTACCCAGGGCCAAGAGACCCAGTACTTC. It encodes CSVTQGQETQYF.

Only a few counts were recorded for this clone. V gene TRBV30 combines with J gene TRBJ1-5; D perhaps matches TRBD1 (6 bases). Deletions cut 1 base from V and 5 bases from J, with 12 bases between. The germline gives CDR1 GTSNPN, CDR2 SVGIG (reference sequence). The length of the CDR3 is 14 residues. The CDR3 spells CAWSGGQIDQPQHF. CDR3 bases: TGTGCCTGGAGTGGAGGACAGATCGATCAGCCCCAGCATTTT.

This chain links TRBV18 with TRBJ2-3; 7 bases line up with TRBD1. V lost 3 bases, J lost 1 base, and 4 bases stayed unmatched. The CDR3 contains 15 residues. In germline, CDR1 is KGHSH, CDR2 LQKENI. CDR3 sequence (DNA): TGTGCCAGCTCACCGAACGGACAGGGCACAGATACGCAGTATTTT. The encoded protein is CASSPNGQGTDTQYF.

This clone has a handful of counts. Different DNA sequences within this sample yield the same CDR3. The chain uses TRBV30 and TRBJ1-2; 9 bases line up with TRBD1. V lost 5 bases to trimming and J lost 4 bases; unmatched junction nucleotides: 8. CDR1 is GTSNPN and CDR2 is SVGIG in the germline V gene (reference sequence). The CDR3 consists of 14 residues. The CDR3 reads CAWRPGQGIYGYTF. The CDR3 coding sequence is TGTGCCTGGCGTCCGGGACAGGGTATCTATGGCTACACCTTC.

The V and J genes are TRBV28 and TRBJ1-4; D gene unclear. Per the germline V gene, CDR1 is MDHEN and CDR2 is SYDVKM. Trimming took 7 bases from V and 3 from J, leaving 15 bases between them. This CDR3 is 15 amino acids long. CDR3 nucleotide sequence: TGTGCCAGCACAACGTGGGCAACGGCTAATGAAAAACTGTTTTTT. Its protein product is CASTTWATANEKLFF.